Described below is a single T cell receptor beta chain sequence and its context. Measured with immunoSEQ multiplex PCR; TCRdb has only the in-frame clones, and not every one. The table includes roughly 25,000 clones, 89% detected once. The CDR3 consists of 17 residues. Germline assignment: CDR1 ENHRY and CDR2 SYGVKD. Germline trimming cut 0 bases from V and 7 bases from J; bases unmatched to any gene: 3. The sample belongs to a study of blood T cell repertoires in COVID-19. This sequence was found in a man aged 65 to 85 with acute or convalescent COVID-19. The J gene is TRBJ2-1, the V gene TRBV10-3; TRBD2 agrees at 16 bases. The sequencing input was peripheral blood. The CDR3 is CAISESGTSGGANEQFF. The CDR3 coding sequence is TGTGCCATCAGTGAGTCGGGGACTAGCGGGGGGGCAAATGAGCAGTTCTTC.